This entry features one T cell receptor (beta chain) sequence. The clone's antigen remains unknown. Base qualities are not recorded, but no much larger clone differs from it by a single base. The CDR3 goes from the cysteine to the phenylalanine over 14 residues. This entry keeps only the CDR3 DNA: 42 bases, framed from base 1. Via the germline V gene, CDR1 is SGHRS and CDR2 YFSETQ. The germline V end is reduced by 4 bases and the J end by 4 bases; junction bases left unmatched: 6. The immunoSEQ Assay, a bias-controlled multiplex PCR, was used to amplify TCRbeta CDR3 regions from genomic DNA. Turning to the authors' computational methods: The number of nucleated cells in each sample was estimated by amplification of reference gene primers within the assay. Sequence reads were collapsed and filtered to measure the absolute abundance of every unique TCRbeta CDR3 rearrangement. For each sample, productive Simpson clonality was calculated by taking the square root of Simpson's diversity index across productive rearrangements. This is the immuneACCESS table as TCRdb keeps it, with only in-frame sequences that have V and J called. A part of the clones is gone; compared with another copy, unresolved V genes explain less than half, and the rest is unexplained. D and trimming were read from the DNA, whereas the V and J calls and clone size are those reported in that table. The table for this sample lists about 140,000 clones; about 88% of them were counted only once. The top ten clonotypes cover roughly 5% of the sample.

These data originate in a study of blood T cell repertoires in COVID-19 (dated by TCRdb to 2020 to 2021). Study-wide context: Samples covering the acute and convalescent phases of COVID-19 were provided by collaborators in the United States, Italy and Spain. The material from the prospective study consisted of cDNA or gDNA derived from T cells, B-cell-depleted T cells, or PBMCs. Subjects who had been exposed to COVID-19, were actively infected with it, or had recovered from it provided the deeply sampled blood TCRbeta repertoires that made up the dataset. The repertoires were made available in a free public database intended to serve as a resource for research on the immune response to SARS-CoV-2. The samples were drawn from two sources: the first 160 participants of the ongoing ImmuneRACE study, and 950 to 1,500 subjects contributed by 6 global collaborators. Sample metadata almost always included a de-identified subject ID, COVID-19 status, age in years and sex. Where available, HLA class I and class II types were obtained from metadata supplied by the sample provider rather than from assay-based typing.

Whole blood was collected in K2EDTA tubes by collaborating institutions according to the institutions' own protocols. Collaborator samples were shipped for TCRbeta analysis as frozen whole blood, isolated PBMCs, or DNA extracted from either sample type. The full study reports these points: The quantity of clinical and demographic metadata differed by source and by participant and was supplied without curation.

This receptor was identified in a human donor in a cohort sampled during active COVID-19. The chain employs TRBV5-1 and TRBJ2-7; TRBD2 aligns with 9 central bases. The sequenced sample was peripheral blood. Here the CDR3 is given as CASSLVAGAYEQYF. The bases read TGCGCCAGCAGCCTGGTAGCGGGGGCTTACGAGCAGTACTTC.